This is a list of T cell receptor beta chains from one sample in a study of blood T cell repertoires in COVID-19. Sequencing was performed with immunoSEQ multiplex PCR; in TCRdb, only in-frame clones are kept and a portion is missing. The sample carries 30,000 to 40,000 clones, approximately 89% recorded once. Sequenced: peripheral blood. The receptors were gathered from a man aged 55 to 70 with active COVID-19. The CDR3 runs from the conserved cysteine through the conserved F or W. The D gene is left open where the match is weak. A row's size may be missing; if present it is once, few, many or a size class.

V	J	size	D	CDR3	DNA
TRBV5-1	TRBJ2-3	NA	NA	CASSLGADTQYF	TGCGCCAGCAGCTTGGGAGCAGATACGCAGTATTTT
TRBV4-1	TRBJ2-5	NA	TRBD2	CASSQDWASGSQETQYF	TGCGCCAGCAGCCAAGATTGGGCTAGCGGGAGCCAAGAGACCCAGTACTTC
TRBV7-3	TRBJ1-2	NA	NA	CASSLTPAGIESGGYTF	TGTGCCAGCAGCTTAACCCCCGCAGGGATTGAATCTGGTGGCTACACCTTC
TRBV14	TRBJ2-7	few	TRBD2	CASSPLGTRGHEQYF	TGTGCCAGCAGCCCCTTGGGGACTAGGGGACACGAGCAGTACTTC
TRBV28	TRBJ2-5	few	TRBD2	CASSIAGRQETQYF	TGTGCCAGCAGTATAGCGGGAAGACAAGAGACCCAGTACTTC
TRBV4-1	TRBJ1-1	medium-sized	TRBD1	CASSPRDSTEAFF	TGCGCCAGCAGCCCCCGGGACAGTACTGAAGCTTTCTTT
TRBV6-5	TRBJ1-4	NA	NA	CARASEEKLFF	TGTGCCAGAGCGAGCGAGGAAAAACTGTTTTTT
TRBV7-9	TRBJ2-7	few	TRBD2	CASSLGQGSGRAPEQYF	TGTGCCAGCAGCTTAGGACAGGGGAGCGGGAGGGCCCCCGAGCAGTACTTC
TRBV14	TRBJ2-2	few	NA	CASSQGVRRRGTAGELFF	TGTGCCAGCAGCCAAGGGGTACGGCGCCGGGGGACGGCCGGGGAGCTGTTTTTT
TRBV23-1	TRBJ2-1	NA	TRBD1	CASSQDRGLRGYNEQFF	TGCGCCAGCAGTCAGGACAGGGGACTGAGAGGCTACAATGAGCAGTTCTTC
TRBV28	TRBJ1-2	few	TRBD1	CASSWGTGGVYGYTF	TGTGCCAGCAGTTGGGGGACAGGGGGAGTGTATGGCTACACCTTC
TRBV15	TRBJ1-2	NA	NA	CATSRGGQAANYGYTF	TGTGCCACCAGCAGGGGAGGGCAGGCTGCTAACTATGGCTACACCTTC
TRBV18	TRBJ2-1	NA	TRBD1	CASSPGTGAYNEQFF	TGTGCCAGCTCACCCGGGACAGGGGCCTACAATGAGCAGTTCTTC
TRBV5-1	TRBJ2-6	NA	TRBD1	CASSLVGTGAGANVLTF	TGCGCCAGCAGCTTGGTGGGAACAGGGGCTGGGGCCAACGTCCTGACTTTC
TRBV4-1	TRBJ2-1	NA	NA	CASSQAGIASGQFF	TGCGCCAGCAGCCAGGCGGGAATCGCTTCGGGGCAGTTCTTC
TRBV19	TRBJ2-1	NA	TRBD2	CASSTGTSGSNEQFF	TGTGCCAGTAGTACCGGGACTAGCGGGAGCAATGAGCAGTTCTTC
TRBV28	TRBJ1-1	NA	TRBD1	CASSWIRDRGNSWRAFF	TGTGCCAGCAGTTGGATCCGGGACAGGGGGAATTCCTGGAGAGCTTTCTTT
TRBV27	TRBJ2-1	NA	TRBD2	CASSLGLAGVNEQFF	TGTGCCAGCAGTTTGGGACTAGCGGGAGTTAATGAGCAGTTCTTC
TRBV4-2	TRBJ1-3	NA	TRBD1	CASSPDLGAYRGRGSGNTIYF	TGTGCCAGCAGCCCCGATCTTGGGGCATACAGGGGGCGAGGCTCTGGAAACACCATATATTTT
TRBV4-1	TRBJ1-6	few	NA	CASSLRQSPNSPLHF	TGCGCCAGCAGCCTCCGACAGTCCCCTAATTCACCCCTCCACTTT
TRBV7-9	TRBJ2-5	NA	NA	CASSYRGHLGETQYF	TGTGCCAGCAGCTACCGGGGACACCTTGGGGAGACCCAGTACTTC
TRBV28	TRBJ2-1	NA	TRBD2	CASTPGLAGAGNEQFF	TGTGCCAGCACCCCGGGGCTAGCGGGAGCGGGGAATGAGCAGTTCTTC
TRBV27	TRBJ2-7	NA	NA	CASIPVWQGSFSYEQYF	TGTGCCAGCATACCCGTATGGCAGGGGAGTTTCTCCTACGAGCAGTACTTC
TRBV14	TRBJ2-1	NA	TRBD1	CASSPGTGGWNEQFF	TGTGCCAGCAGCCCCGGGACAGGGGGCTGGAATGAGCAGTTCTTC
TRBV2	TRBJ2-7	NA	NA	CASSVSAGYEQYF	TGTGCCAGCAGTGTATCGGCAGGCTACGAGCAGTACTTC
TRBV29-1	TRBJ1-2	NA	TRBD1	CSPKRPGQDNYGYTF	TGCAGCCCAAAACGGCCGGGACAGGATAACTATGGCTACACCTTC
TRBV18	TRBJ2-6	NA	NA	CASSTTFRTGETGGANVLTF	TGTGCCAGCTCGACCACCTTCCGGACGGGAGAGACTGGTGGGGCCAACGTCCTGACTTTC
TRBV10-3	TRBJ2-7	NA	NA	CAISESSRYYEQYF	TGTGCCATCAGTGAGTCTTCCAGATACTACGAGCAGTACTTC
TRBV14	TRBJ2-5	NA	TRBD1	CASSQARQGARETQYF	TGTGCCAGCAGCCAAGCTAGACAGGGGGCAAGAGAGACCCAGTACTTC
TRBV7-8	TRBJ1-4	NA	NA	CASSSWRMATNEKLFF	TGTGCCAGCAGCTCGTGGAGGATGGCAACTAATGAAAAACTGTTTTTT
TRBV28	TRBJ2-1	NA	TRBD2	CASSPHQRLADQFF	TGTGCCAGCAGCCCCCACCAACGACTAGCGGACCAGTTCTTC
TRBV27	TRBJ2-7	NA	TRBD1	CASSSPGTGSYEQYF	TGTGCCAGCAGTTCACCCGGGACAGGGTCCTACGAGCAGTACTTC
TRBV5-5	TRBJ1-2	few	TRBD1	CASSQQGARGGYTF	TGTGCCAGCAGCCAACAGGGGGCCAGGGGTGGCTACACCTTC
TRBV5-4	TRBJ1-4	NA	NA	CASTINEKLFF	TGTGCCAGCACCATCAATGAAAAACTGTTTTTT
TRBV21-1	TRBJ2-3	NA	NA	CASRVGQSTDTQYF	TGTGCCAGCAGGGTCGGACAGAGCACAGATACGCAGTATTTT
TRBV7-8	TRBJ2-1	medium-sized	TRBD2	CASSLAGSGGGEQFF	TGTGCCAGCAGCTTAGCGGGGAGCGGGGGAGGTGAGCAGTTCTTC
TRBV3-1/TRBV3-2	TRBJ1-1	NA	NA	CASSQEWGMNTEAFF	TGTGCCAGCAGCCAAGAATGGGGCATGAACACTGAAGCTTTCTTT
TRBV19	TRBJ1-2	NA	NA	CASSNPRQANYGYTF	TGTGCCAGTAGTAACCCCCGACAGGCTAACTATGGCTACACCTTC
TRBV7-2	TRBJ2-1	NA	TRBD2	CASSLAGTSGYNEQFF	TGTGCCAGCAGCTTAGCAGGGACTAGCGGGTACAATGAGCAGTTCTTC
TRBV10-1	TRBJ2-2	NA	TRBD2	CASRAGGNTGELFF	TGCGCCAGCCGAGCGGGAGGAAACACCGGGGAGCTGTTTTTT
TRBV6-5	TRBJ2-7	once	TRBD1	CASSLRDRVSYEQYF	TGTGCCAGCAGTCTAAGGGACAGGGTATCCTACGAGCAGTACTTC
TRBV7-9	TRBJ1-2	NA	TRBD1	CASSLEDRGFYGYTF	TGTGCCAGCAGCTTAGAGGACAGGGGTTTCTATGGCTACACCTTC
TRBV6-1	TRBJ2-7	NA	TRBD2	CASSGYQSGRAYEQYF	TGTGCCAGCAGTGGGTACCAAAGCGGGAGGGCCTACGAGCAGTACTTC
TRBV10-2	TRBJ1-1	NA	NA	CASRRLTGLNTEAFF	TGCGCCAGCAGGAGATTAACAGGGCTGAACACTGAAGCTTTCTTT
TRBV9	TRBJ1-1	NA	TRBD1	CASSESDRVNTEAFF	TGTGCCAGCAGCGAGAGCGACAGGGTAAACACTGAAGCTTTCTTT